This T cell receptor beta chain appears in the sequencing data of a study of cytomegalovirus exposure and HLA in healthy donors. Study-level points and caveats: Reportedly, fewer N-insertions than the roughly 690-donor mean appeared in an Asian-associated ancestry cluster in a later analysis. In an earlier analysis, in 587 donors, most V segments appeared productive either ~90% or ~30% of the time. When analyzed later, the rates of TCR association showed variation by HLA locus, with DRB1 the most and HLA-C the fewest.

Vbeta (60) and Jbeta (13) primers were used in the PCR. Profiling relied on immunoSEQ multiplex PCR, and the TCRdb table lists in-frame clones only, not all of them. The sample records about 120,000 clones, about 79% being singletons. The V gene end was trimmed by 3 bases and the J gene end by 7 bases; junction bases not matched to a gene: 5. CDR1 SGHNT and CDR2 YYREEE come from the germline V gene (reference sequence). The CDR3 totals 14 residues. As regards this clone: The antigen is undetermined.

The sequenced material came from PBMCs. This receptor was identified in a woman between 50 and 59 years old in good health and CMV-seronegative. The chain uses TRBV5-4 and TRBJ2-1; 9 nucleotides align to TRBD2. CDR3 bases: TGTGCCAGCAGCTATGCGGGAGGGGTGAATGAGCAGTTCTTC. Its translation: CASSYAGGVNEQFF.